Listed below are T cell receptor beta chains from one sample, sequenced in a study of memory CD4+ T cells and cytomegalovirus serostatus. The assay was immunoSEQ multiplex PCR, and TCRdb's table has in-frame clones only and misses some. The repertoire has 45,000 to 50,000 clones, 78% of them found once; the top ten carry 0.75% to 0.9%. The sequenced sample was memory CD4+ T cells from blood. The receptors were gathered from an adult in good health and CMV-seronegative. The CDR3 runs from the conserved cysteine through the conserved F or W. The order of the fields is CDR3 length, V gene, J gene, clone size, D gene, CDR3 DNA, CDR3 protein. The D gene is left open where the match is weak. Where a row states a size, it is once, few, many or the class of an expanded clone; other rows omit it.

15	TRBV29-1	TRBJ2-1	-	-	TGCAGCCCCTATGGAGGAGTCGCATCCTACAATGAGCAGTTCTTC	CSPYGGVASYNEQFF
12	TRBV7-6	TRBJ1-5	-	-	TGTGCCAGCTCAGGGTTCAATCAGCCCCAGCATTTT	CASSGFNQPQHF
14	TRBV5-1	TRBJ2-7	-	TRBD2	TGCGCCAGCAGCTTGGGACTAGCGGTCTACGAGCAGTACTTC	CASSLGLAVYEQYF
18	TRBV7-9	TRBJ2-2	-	TRBD2	TGTGCCAGCAGCTTACCCCGACTAGCGGGAGGCAACACCGGGGAGCTGTTTTTT	CASSLPRLAGGNTGELFF
15	TRBV18	TRBJ2-5	-	-	TGTGCCAGCTCACTACTTCCGCCGGGGGAAAAGACCCAGTACTTC	CASSLLPPGEKTQYF
13	TRBV18	TRBJ1-1	-	TRBD1	TGTGCCAGCTCACCATTGACAGGGAATGAAGCTTTCTTT	CASSPLTGNEAFF
14	TRBV7-6	TRBJ1-1	medium-sized	-	TGTGCCAGCAGCTCCGGGACCGTGAACACTGAAGCTTTCTTT	CASSSGTVNTEAFF
11	TRBV20-1	TRBJ2-1	-	-	TGCAGTGCTAGTCGGGCCGATGAGCAGTTCTTC	CSASRADEQFF
17	TRBV7-6	TRBJ2-6	-	-	TGTGCCAGCAGCTTAGACAGGGGAGGCTCTGGGGCCAACGTCCTGACTTTC	CASSLDRGGSGANVLTF
12	TRBV6-1	TRBJ2-7	-	-	TGTGCCAGCAGTGAAGCCGGACAGACGCAGTACTTC	CASSEAGQTQYF
16	TRBV27	TRBJ1-5	-	-	TGTGCCAGCAGAAGCGGCGTCGGGGGCCGTAACCAGCCCCAGCATTTT	CASRSGVGGRNQPQHF
13	TRBV7-9	TRBJ1-1	-	-	TGTGCCAGCAGCTTAGCGCGGGGGACCGAAGCTTTCTTT	CASSLARGTEAFF
14	TRBV7-2	TRBJ2-3	-	-	TGTGCCAGCAGCTTTGATCCTCACACAGATACGCAGTATTTT	CASSFDPHTDTQYF
15	TRBV14	TRBJ1-4	-	TRBD1	TGTGCCAGCAGCCAATGGGGCAGGGGGAACGAAAAACTGTTTTTT	CASSQWGRGNEKLFF
13	TRBV7-9	TRBJ1-2	many	-	TGTGCCAGCAGCGGGCGGCCGAACTATGGCTACACCTTC	CASSGRPNYGYTF
13	TRBV2	TRBJ2-1	-	-	TGTGCCAGCAGCCTAAATTCTTACAATGAGCAGTTCTTC	CASSLNSYNEQFF
18	TRBV11-2	TRBJ2-7	-	TRBD1	TGTGCCAGCAGCTTAGGGGGACAGGCCTTCTCAAGCTCCTACGAGCAGTACTTC	CASSLGGQAFSSSYEQYF
15	TRBV5-8	TRBJ1-1	-	-	TGTGCCAGCAGCGTCCTCATACAGGGGAACACTGAAGCTTTCTTT	CASSVLIQGNTEAFF
12	TRBV7-6	TRBJ2-5	-	-	TGTGCCAGCAGCTTTTCATGGGAGACCCAGTACTTC	CASSFSWETQYF
16	TRBV10-3	TRBJ1-1	-	TRBD1	TGTGCCATCAGTGATACGACAGGGAAGGGCTACACTGAAGCTTTCTTT	CAISDTTGKGYTEAFF
16	TRBV5-6	TRBJ1-1	-	-	TGTGCCAGCAGCTTAGAATTAGGACGTCTGAACACTGAAGCTTTCTTT	CASSLELGRLNTEAFF
14	TRBV7-2	TRBJ1-2	once	-	TGTGCCAGCAGCCCCCTCCCCCACAGCTATGGCTACACCTTC	CASSPLPHSYGYTF
14	TRBV5-4	TRBJ2-1	-	TRBD2	TGTGCCAGCACATCGGGGGGAGGGTACAATGAGCAGTTCTTC	CASTSGGGYNEQFF
15	TRBV5-6	TRBJ2-3	-	-	TGTGCCAGCAGCTTGATTAGCGGTACTTTAGATACGCAGTATTTT	CASSLISGTLDTQYF
15	TRBV2	TRBJ2-7	-	TRBD1	TGTGCCAGCAGCATCCCGGGACAGGGAGGATACGAGCAGTACTTC	CASSIPGQGGYEQYF
15	TRBV19	TRBJ2-1	-	-	TGTGCCAGTAGTATTTCGAGCCATTGGGGCAATGAGCAGTTCTTC	CASSISSHWGNEQFF
15	TRBV5-1	TRBJ1-2	-	-	TGCGCCAGCAGCTTGGAAGCCAGACGGAGCTATGGCTACACCTTC	CASSLEARRSYGYTF
16	TRBV6-5	TRBJ1-1	medium-sized	-	TGTGCCAGCAGTTACTCGAACTCCTTTGGGAACACTGAAGCTTTCTTT	CASSYSNSFGNTEAFF
15	TRBV6-7	TRBJ1-5	-	-	TGTGCCAGCAGCCTCCGAGGGGGTAGCAATCAGCCCCAGCATTTT	CASSLRGGSNQPQHF
14	TRBV13	TRBJ1-6	-	-	TGTGCCAGCACGCTAAGCTCCTATAATTCACCCCTCCACTTT	CASTLSSYNSPLHF
15	TRBV10-1	TRBJ2-3	-	-	TGCGCCAGCAGTGAAACAGCTTCTAGCACAGATACGCAGTATTTT	CASSETASSTDTQYF
13	TRBV6-5	TRBJ1-1	-	-	TGTGCCAGCGCAAGGGGACAGAACACTGAAGCTTTCTTT	CASARGQNTEAFF
12	TRBV19	TRBJ1-2	-	TRBD1	TGTGCCAGTACTCCGACAGGGAGTGGCTACACCTTC	CASTPTGSGYTF
19	TRBV15	TRBJ2-1	-	TRBD2	TGTGCCACCAGCAGAGGACCCATTACCGGGGGGGGATTCTTCGGTGAGCAGTTCTTC	CATSRGPITGGGFFGEQFF
15	TRBV19	TRBJ2-2	-	TRBD2	TGTGCCAGTTACCCGGAGGGCAGCGGGGCCGGGGAGCTGTTTTTT	CASYPEGSGAGELFF
15	TRBV4-1	TRBJ1-2	-	-	TGCGCCAGCAGCCAAGGGGAGGGTAGGTTCTCTGGCTACACCTTC	CASSQGEGRFSGYTF
14	TRBV7-5	TRBJ2-5	-	-	TGTGTCAGAAGCCCACGGACGGGCCCAGGGACCCAGTACTTC	CVRSPRTGPGTQYF
17	TRBV30	TRBJ2-3	-	TRBD2	TGTGCCTGGAGTACCCCCTGGGGTAGCGGGGGAACAGATACGCAGTATTTT	CAWSTPWGSGGTDTQYF
13	TRBV7-6	TRBJ2-1	-	TRBD2	TGTGCCAGCAGCTTCGGGACTAGTAACGAGCAGTTCTTC	CASSFGTSNEQFF
13	TRBV14	TRBJ2-7	-	TRBD2	TGTGCCAGCAGCGCATCTACTAGCGGCGAGCAGTACTTC	CASSASTSGEQYF
13	TRBV6-5	TRBJ2-5	-	TRBD1	TGTGCCAGCAGTAGGACAGGGGGAGAGACCCAGTACTTC	CASSRTGGETQYF
16	TRBV28	TRBJ2-7	-	TRBD2	TGTGCCAGCAGAAGACTAGCGGGGAGGGGGGTTGACGAGCAGTACTTC	CASRRLAGRGVDEQYF